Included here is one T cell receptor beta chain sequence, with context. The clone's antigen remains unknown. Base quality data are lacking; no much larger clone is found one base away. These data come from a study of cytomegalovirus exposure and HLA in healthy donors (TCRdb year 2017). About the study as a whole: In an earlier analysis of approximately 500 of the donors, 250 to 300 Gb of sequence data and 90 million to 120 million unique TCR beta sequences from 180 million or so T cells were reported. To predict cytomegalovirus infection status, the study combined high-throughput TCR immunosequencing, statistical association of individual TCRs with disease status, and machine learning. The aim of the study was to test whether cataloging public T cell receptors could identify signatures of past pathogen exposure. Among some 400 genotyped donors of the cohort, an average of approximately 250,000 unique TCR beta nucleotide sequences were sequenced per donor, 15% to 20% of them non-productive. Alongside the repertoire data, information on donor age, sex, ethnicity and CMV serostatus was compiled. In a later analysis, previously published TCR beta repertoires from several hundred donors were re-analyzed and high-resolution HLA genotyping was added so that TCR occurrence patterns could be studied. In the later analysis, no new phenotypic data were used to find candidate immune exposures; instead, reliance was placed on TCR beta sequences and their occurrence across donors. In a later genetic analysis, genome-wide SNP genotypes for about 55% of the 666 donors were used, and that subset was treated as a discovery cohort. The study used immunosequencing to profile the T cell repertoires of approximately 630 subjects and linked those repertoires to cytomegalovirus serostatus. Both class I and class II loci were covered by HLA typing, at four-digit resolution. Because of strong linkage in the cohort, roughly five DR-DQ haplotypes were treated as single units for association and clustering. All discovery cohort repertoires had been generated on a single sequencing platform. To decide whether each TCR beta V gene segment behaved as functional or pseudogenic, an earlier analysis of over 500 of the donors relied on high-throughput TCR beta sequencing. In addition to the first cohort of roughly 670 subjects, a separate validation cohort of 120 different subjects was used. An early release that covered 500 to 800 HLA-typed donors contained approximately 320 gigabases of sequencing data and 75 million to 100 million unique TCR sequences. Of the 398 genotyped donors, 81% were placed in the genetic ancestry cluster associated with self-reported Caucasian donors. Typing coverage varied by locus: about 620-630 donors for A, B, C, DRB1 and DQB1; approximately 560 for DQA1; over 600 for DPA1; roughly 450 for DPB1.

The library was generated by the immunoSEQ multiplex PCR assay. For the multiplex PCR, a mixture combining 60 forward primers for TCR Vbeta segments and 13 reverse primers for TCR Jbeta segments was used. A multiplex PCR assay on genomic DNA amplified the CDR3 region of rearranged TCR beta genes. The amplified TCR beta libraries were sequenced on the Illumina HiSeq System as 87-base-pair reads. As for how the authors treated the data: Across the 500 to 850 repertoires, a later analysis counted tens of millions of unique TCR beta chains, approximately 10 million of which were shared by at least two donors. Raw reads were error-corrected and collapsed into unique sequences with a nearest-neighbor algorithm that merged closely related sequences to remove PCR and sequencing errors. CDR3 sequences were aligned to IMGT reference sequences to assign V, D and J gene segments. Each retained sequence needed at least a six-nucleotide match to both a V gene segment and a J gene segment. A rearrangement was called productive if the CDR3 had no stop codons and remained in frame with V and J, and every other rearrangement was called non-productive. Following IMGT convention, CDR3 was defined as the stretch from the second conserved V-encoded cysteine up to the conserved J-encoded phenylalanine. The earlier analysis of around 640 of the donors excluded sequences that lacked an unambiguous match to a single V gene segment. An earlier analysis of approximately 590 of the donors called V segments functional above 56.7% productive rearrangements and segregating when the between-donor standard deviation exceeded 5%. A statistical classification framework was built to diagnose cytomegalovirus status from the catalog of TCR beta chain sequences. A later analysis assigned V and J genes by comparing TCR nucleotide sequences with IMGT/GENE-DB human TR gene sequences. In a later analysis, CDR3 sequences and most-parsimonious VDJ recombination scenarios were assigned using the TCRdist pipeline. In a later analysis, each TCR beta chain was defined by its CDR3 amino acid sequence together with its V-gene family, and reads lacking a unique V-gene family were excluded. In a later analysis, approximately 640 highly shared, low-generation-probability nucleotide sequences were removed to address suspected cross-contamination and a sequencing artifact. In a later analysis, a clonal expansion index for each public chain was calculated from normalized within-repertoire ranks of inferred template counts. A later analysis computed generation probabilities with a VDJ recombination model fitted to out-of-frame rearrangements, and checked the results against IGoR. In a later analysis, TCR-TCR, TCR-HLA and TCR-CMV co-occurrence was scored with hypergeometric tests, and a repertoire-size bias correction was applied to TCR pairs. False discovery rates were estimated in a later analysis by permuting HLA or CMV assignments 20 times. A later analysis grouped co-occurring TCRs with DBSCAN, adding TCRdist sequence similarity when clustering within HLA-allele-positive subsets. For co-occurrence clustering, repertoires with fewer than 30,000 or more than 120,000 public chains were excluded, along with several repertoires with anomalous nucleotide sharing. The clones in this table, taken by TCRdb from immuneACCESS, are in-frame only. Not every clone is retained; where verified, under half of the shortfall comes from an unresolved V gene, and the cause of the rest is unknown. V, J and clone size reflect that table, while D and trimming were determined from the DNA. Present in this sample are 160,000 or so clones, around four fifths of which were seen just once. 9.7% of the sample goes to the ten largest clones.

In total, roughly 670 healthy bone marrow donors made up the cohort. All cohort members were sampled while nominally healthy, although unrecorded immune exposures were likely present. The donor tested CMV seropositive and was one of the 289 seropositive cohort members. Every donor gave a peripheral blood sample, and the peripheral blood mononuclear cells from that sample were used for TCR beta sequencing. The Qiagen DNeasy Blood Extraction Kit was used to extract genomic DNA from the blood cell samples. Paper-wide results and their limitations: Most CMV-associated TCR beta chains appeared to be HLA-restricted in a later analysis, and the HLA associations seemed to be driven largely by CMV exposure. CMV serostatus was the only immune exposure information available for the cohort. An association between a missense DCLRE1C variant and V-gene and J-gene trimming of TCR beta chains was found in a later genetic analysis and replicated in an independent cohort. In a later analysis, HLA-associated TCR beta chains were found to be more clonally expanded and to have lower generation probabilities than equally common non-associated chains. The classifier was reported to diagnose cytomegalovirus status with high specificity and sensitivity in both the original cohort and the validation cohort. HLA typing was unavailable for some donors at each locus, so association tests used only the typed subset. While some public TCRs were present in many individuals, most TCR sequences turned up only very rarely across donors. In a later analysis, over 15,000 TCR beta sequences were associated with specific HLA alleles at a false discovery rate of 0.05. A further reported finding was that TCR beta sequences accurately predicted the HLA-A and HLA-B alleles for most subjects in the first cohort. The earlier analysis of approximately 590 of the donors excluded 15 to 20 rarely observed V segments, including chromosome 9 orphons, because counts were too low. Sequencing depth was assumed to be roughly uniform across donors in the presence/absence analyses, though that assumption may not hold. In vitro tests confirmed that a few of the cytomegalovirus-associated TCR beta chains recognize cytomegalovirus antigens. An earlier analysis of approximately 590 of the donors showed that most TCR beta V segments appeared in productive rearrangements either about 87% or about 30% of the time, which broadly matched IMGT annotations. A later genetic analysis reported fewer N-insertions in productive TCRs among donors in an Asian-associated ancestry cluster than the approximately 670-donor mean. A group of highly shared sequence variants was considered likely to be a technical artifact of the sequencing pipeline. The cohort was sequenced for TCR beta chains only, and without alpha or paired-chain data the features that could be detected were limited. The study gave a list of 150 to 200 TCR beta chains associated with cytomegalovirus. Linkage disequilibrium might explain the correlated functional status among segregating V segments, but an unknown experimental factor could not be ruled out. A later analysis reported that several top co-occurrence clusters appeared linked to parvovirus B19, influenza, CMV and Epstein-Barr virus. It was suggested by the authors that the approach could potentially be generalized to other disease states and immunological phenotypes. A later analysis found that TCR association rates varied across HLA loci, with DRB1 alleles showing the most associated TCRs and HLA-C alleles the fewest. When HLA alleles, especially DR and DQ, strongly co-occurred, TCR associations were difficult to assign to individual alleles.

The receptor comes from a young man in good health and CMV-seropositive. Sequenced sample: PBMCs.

CDR3 reads: CASSSWTGEKMFYEQYF. The sequence in DNA is TGTGCCAGCAGCTCATGGACAGGGGAAAAGATGTTCTACGAGCAGTACTTC. The chain is assembled from TRBV7-2 and TRBJ2-7; 9 junctional bases match TRBD1. CDR1 and CDR2, per the germline V gene, are SGHTA and FQGNSA. Taken from cysteine to phenylalanine, the CDR3 has 17 residues. The kept DNA is CDR3 alone, 51 bases in frame from the first base. Unmatched junction bases come to 13, with V trimmed by 4 bases and J by 3 bases.